A single sample gave rise to the 18 T cell receptor beta chains below, sequenced in a study of regulatory T cells in long-lasting Graves disease. The sample's time point: newly diagnosed GD, antithyroid drugs for less than 3 months. TCR sequences were obtained from RNA taken from PBMCs. Construction of the TCR beta libraries employed iRepertoire HTBI primers in conjunction with Arm-PCR of CDR3 regions. TCRdb re-called the multiplex PCR reads with MiXCR, one entry per CDR3 protein. Here the sample spans roughly 560,000 distinct CDR3 sequences, approximately 12% being singletons. Another study also made use of these data, one on T cells in Graves' hyperthyroidism and ophthalmopathy.

Sequenced material: peripheral blood mononuclear cells (PBMCs), taken at new diagnosis, from a patient treated with antithyroid drugs. The source is a woman in her thirties with Graves disease.

The CDR3 loop is CSAPLGSSGRATTQYF. For the CDR3, the DNA is TGCAGTGCCCCCCTGGGGTCTAGCGGGAGGGCCACTACGCAGTATTTT. This chain joins TRBV20-1 and TRBJ2-3, with TRBD2 matching 12 bases. Germline V gene sequence: CDR1 DFQATT, CDR2 SNEGSKA (reference sequence). The CDR3 has 16 amino acids. V shed 6 bases, J shed 8 bases, and the junction held 15 bases outside the gene matches.

Details on this clonotype: A much larger clone is a single base away; this may be a read error. The V call is TRBV19, the J call TRBJ1-5, with 7 bases identical to TRBD1. In germline, CDR1 is LNHDA, CDR2 SQIVND (reference sequence). There are 19 residues in the CDR3. V trimming: 4 bases; J trimming: 3 bases; junction bases outside the gene matches: 18. CDR3 residues: CASSNFRVRRDSSNQPQHF. CDR3 nucleotides: TGTGCCAGTAGTAATTTTCGGGTGAGGCGGGACAGTTCCAATCAGCCCCAGCATTTT.

This clonotype was recorded many times. The chain has TRBV9 and TRBJ2-7; D gene unclear. V shed 4 bases and J shed 0 bases, with 11 bases lying between them. The CDR3 runs to 14 residues. The germline V gene has CDR1 SGDLS and CDR2 YYNGEE. The DNA for the CDR3 is TGTGCCAGCAGCCCCGGACGAACCTCCTACGAGCAGTACTTC. Protein product: CASSPGRTSYEQYF.

V is TRBV7-9 and J is TRBJ2-5; D ambiguous. This CDR3 is 16 amino acids long. Trimming cost V 5 bases and J 0 bases, with 16 bases left between them. Germline V gene data show CDR1 as SEHNR and CDR2 as FQNEAQ (reference sequence). The CDR3 loop reads CASSTGRKANQETQYF. CDR3 in DNA: TGTGCCAGCAGCACCGGACGGAAAGCCAACCAAGAGACCCAGTACTTC.

In its sample, this clonotype was seen a few times. The chain is built from TRBV7-2 and TRBJ2-7, with D tentatively TRBD1 (6 bases). This CDR3 is 14 amino acids long. Germline CDR1 and CDR2: SGHTA and FQGNSA. V shed 5 bases and J shed 3 bases, with 14 bases lying between them. Here the CDR3 reads CASSETTGHYEQYF. The CDR3 DNA follows: TGTGCCAGCAGCGAGACGACAGGTCACTACGAGCAGTACTTC.

The table lists this clonotype with many counts. The J gene is TRBJ1-2, the V gene TRBV20-1, with D unclear. The germline V gene encodes CDR1 DFQATT and CDR2 SNEGSKA (reference sequence). The CDR3 has 12 amino acids. Between the trimmed V and J ends, which lost 5 bases and 5 bases, there was a span of 12 bases. CDR3 amino acids: CSALEKQYGYTF. DNA for the CDR3: TGCAGTGCTCTCGAGAAACAGTATGGCTACACCTTC.

This clonotype showed up just a few times. V is TRBV27 and J is TRBJ1-5, with unresolved D. The ends were cut back, 5 bases at V and 5 bases at J, with 19 bases in the middle. This CDR3 is 16 amino acids long. Germline V CDR1 and CDR2: MNHEY, SMNVEV (reference sequence). CDR3 region: CASSHQIPMDDQPQHF. As DNA, the CDR3 is TGTGCCAGCAGTCACCAGATCCCGATGGATGATCAGCCCCAGCATTTT.

As concerns this clonotype: This sequence is one base from a far larger clone and is likely a read error. The CDR3 does not close with the conserved phenylalanine or tryptophan, likely indicating a read error. The chain carries TRBV7-3 and TRBJ1-3; unclear D gene. V was pared by 5 bases and J by 0 bases, with 5 bases between. The CDR3 runs 13 residues. CDR1 is SGHTA, CDR2 FQGTGA, per germline. This CDR3 is CASSEYSGNTIYL. CDR3 DNA sequence: TGTGCCAGCAGCGAGTACTCTGGAAACACCATATATTTG.

This clonotype was counted ten times or more. The genes are TRBV29-1 and TRBJ2-1; D may be TRBD1 or TRBD2 (5 bases each). CDR3 length: 11 amino acids. V lost 6 bases and J lost 5, with 8 bases in between. CDR1 and CDR2 (germline): SQVTM, ANQGSEA. CDR3 nucleotide sequence: TGCAGCGTGGGACCAGACAATGAGCAGTTCTTC. Translating it yields CSVGPDNEQFF.

The chain links TRBV25-1 to TRBJ1-2; TRBD1 is a possible D gene (5 bases). Germline-derived CDR1 and CDR2 are MGHDK and SYGVNS. V lost 7 bases to trimming and J lost 4 bases, with 16 bases between them. The CDR3 runs 14 residues. CDR3 sequence reads: CASIPPTVFYGYTF. The CDR3 DNA sequence: TGTGCCAGCATTCCCCCGACAGTCTTCTATGGCTACACCTTC.

Of note for this clonotype: Given a much more abundant clone one base away, this may be a read error. V and J are TRBV10-3 and TRBJ1-2; TRBD1 aligns across 9 bases. V was clipped by 5 bases and J by 8 bases; unmatched bases: 9. The CDR3 length is 14 residues. Germline CDR1 reads ENHRY; CDR2 reads SYGVKD. The DNA for the CDR3 is TGTGCCATCAGTCGCGCGGACAGGGGCGACGGCTACACCTTC. Protein product: CAISRADRGDGYTF.

This clonotype occurred many times. The chain recombines TRBV2 with TRBJ1-5, with 8 bases that match TRBD1. The V segment lost 6 bases and the J segment 1 base; nucleotides outside the gene matches: 2. The CDR3 length is 14 residues. Germline V gene sequence: CDR1 SNHLY, CDR2 FYNNEI. The DNA for the CDR3 is TGTGCCAGCAGCCGACAGGGGAGCAATCAGCCCCAGCATTTT. Its translation: CASSRQGSNQPQHF.

Remarks on this clonotype: A much bigger clone sits one base away, suggesting this may be a read error. The genes are TRBV30 and TRBJ1-1; D unclear. CDR1 is GTSNPN, CDR2 SVGIG, per germline (reference sequence). CDR3 length: 14 residues. This chain's CDR3 is CAWSDGNMNTETFF. CDR3 DNA: TGTGCCTGGAGTGACGGAAACATGAACACTGAAACTTTCTTT.

This clonotype was seen ten or more times. The chain links TRBV5-5 to TRBJ1-1; no clear D gene. The CDR3 extends over 15 amino acids. V was shortened by 6 bases and J by 1 base, with 16 bases between the two germline ends. Germline CDR1 and CDR2: SGHKS and YYEKEE (reference sequence). The CDR3 DNA reads TGTGCCAGCACCGGGTTTGCAGTAAAGAACACTGAAGCTTTCTTT. It translates to CASTGFAVKNTEAFF. Drawing the rest from reference TRBV5-5 and TRBJ1-1, the complete variable domain is DAGVTQSPTHLIKTRGQQVTLRCSPISGHKSVSWYQQVLGQGPQFIFQYYEKEERGRGNFPDRFSARQFPNYSSELNVNALLLGDSALYLCASTGFAVKNTEAFFGQGTRLTVV.

Concerning this clonotype itself: This may arise from a read error, as a much more abundant clone is one base away. V usage is TRBV28 and J usage is TRBJ2-1; 12 bases map to TRBD2. V shed 3 bases, J shed 10 bases, and the junction held 7 bases outside the gene matches. The CDR3 runs 15 residues. Germline loops: CDR1 MDHEN, CDR2 SYDVKM. Here the CDR3 DNA reads TGTGCCAGCAGTTTCAGCCCGGGACTAGCGGGCGAGCAGTTCTTC. This translates into CASSFSPGLAGEQFF.

The V call is TRBV7-9, the J call TRBJ2-2; D uncertain. The CDR3 spans 16 residues. Germline CDR1 SEHNR, CDR2 FQNEAQ (reference sequence). The V gene lost 4 bases and the J gene lost 2 bases, with 14 bases spanning the gap. The CDR3 region has the DNA TGTGCCAGCAGCTCAGGCCGCACCATTAACACCGGGGAGCTGTTTTTT. This encodes CASSSGRTINTGELFF.

This clonotype was seen at least ten times. This sequence joins TRBV4-3 and TRBJ2-5; the D gene is possibly TRBD2 (6 bases). V lost 3 bases to trimming and J lost 7 bases, with 12 bases between them. Germline V gene lookup returns CDR1 LGHNA and CDR2 YSLEER. The CDR3 covers 13 residues. This chain's CDR3 is CASSQGTPGTQYF. The CDR3 nucleotides are TGCGCCAGCAGCCAGGGGACTCCGGGGACCCAGTACTTC.

This clonotype was seen at least ten times. The J gene is TRBJ2-7, the V gene TRBV20-1; D uncertain. This CDR3 contains 11 residues. From germline, CDR1 is DFQATT and CDR2 SNEGSKA (reference sequence). Trimming removed 0 bases from V and 3 bases from J, with 3 bases in between. Here the CDR3 reads CSARDHYEQYF. In DNA, the CDR3 is TGCAGTGCTAGAGATCACTACGAGCAGTACTTC.